This TCR beta chain is drawn from a study of T cells in Graves' hyperthyroidism and ophthalmopathy. Amplification of TCR beta CDR3 regions used RNA as the template. HTBI primers were used for first-round RT-PCR of the TCR CDR3. TCRdb ran MiXCR on the multiplex PCR reads and lists one entry per CDR3 protein. The sample has hundreds of thousands of distinct CDR3 sequences; around 39% are singletons. Per the germline V gene, CDR1 is ENHRY and CDR2 is SYGVKD. The CDR3 contains 14 residues. With 4 bases removed from V and 5 bases from J, the gap between germline ends came to 14 bases. Material for sequencing was blood. The clonotype originates from a man in his late teens or twenties with Graves' hyperthyroidism. The chain has TRBV10-3 and TRBJ1-2, with D maybe TRBD1 (5 bases). The CDR3 region is CAISAGRVGYGYTF. The CDR3 DNA follows: TGTGCCATCAGTGCGGGCAGGGTTGGTTATGGCTACACCTTC.